This T cell receptor (beta chain) was sequenced for a study of control samples from healthy donors and cancer patients. Germline-derived CDR1 and CDR2 are SGHRS and YFSETQ. This CDR3 is built from 13 residues. Trimming left V 7 bases short and J 1 base short, with 11 bases between. TCRdb keeps only in-frame clones here, not all; method: immunoSEQ multiplex PCR. The sample includes 40,000 to 45,000 clones, around 70% of them seen just once. In its sample, this clone was seen a few times. What was sequenced was formalin-fixed, paraffin-embedded tissue. V usage is TRBV5-1 and J usage is TRBJ1-1; weak D call: TRBD1 (6 bases). The clonotype originates from a male donor with melanoma. The CDR3 region has the DNA TGCGCCAGCGGTCGACAGGCGAACACTGAAGCTTTCTTT. Protein sequence: CASGRQANTEAFF.